This is a list of T cell receptor beta chains from one sample in a study of T cell responses to AZD1222 COVID-19 vaccine. The assay was immunoSEQ multiplex PCR, and TCRdb's table has in-frame clones only and misses some. The table has about 140,000 clones, about 89% seen once. The material sequenced was peripheral blood, taken 28 days after the second AZD1222 dose. All receptors derive from an adult who received the AZD1222 COVID-19 vaccine. Each CDR3 is given with its conserved first and last residue. Fields, in order: V gene, J gene, clone size, D gene, CDR3 protein, CDR3 DNA. D genes are given only for firm matches. Expanded clones are given a class, and other clones once, few, many or no size at all.

TRBV11-1	TRBJ2-2	once	.	CASSLGRGRTTGELFF	TGTGCCAGCAGCTTAGGCAGGGGAAGGACCACCGGGGAGCTGTTTTTT
TRBV15	TRBJ1-5	.	.	CATSRDQTGNQPQHF	TGTGCCACCAGCAGAGATCAGACAGGCAATCAGCCCCAGCATTTT
TRBV7-9	TRBJ2-1	.	TRBD2	CASSLDSGLAGNEQFF	TGTGCCAGCAGCTTAGACTCGGGACTAGCGGGGAATGAGCAGTTCTTC
TRBV19	TRBJ2-1	.	.	CASRTGTTPYNEQFF	TGTGCCAGTAGGACGGGAACTACACCCTACAATGAGCAGTTCTTC
TRBV28	TRBJ1-4	once	TRBD1	CASRPAQTGGWDEKLFF	TGTGCCAGCCGACCCGCCCAGACAGGGGGCTGGGATGAAAAACTGTTTTTT
TRBV5-1	TRBJ2-1	.	.	CASTDNHNEQFF	TGCGCCAGCACGGATAACCACAATGAGCAGTTCTTC
TRBV14	TRBJ2-3	.	TRBD2	CASSRLWTSLTDTQYF	TGTGCCAGCAGCCGACTCTGGACTAGCCTCACAGATACGCAGTATTTT
TRBV29-1	TRBJ1-1	.	TRBD1	CSGNTGATEAFF	TGCAGCGGTAACACAGGGGCCACTGAAGCTTTCTTT
TRBV13	TRBJ1-6	.	TRBD1	CASSQGQGGLSYNSPLHF	TGTGCCAGCAGCCAAGGACAGGGAGGACTCTCCTATAATTCACCCCTCCACTTT
TRBV29-1	TRBJ1-1	once	.	CSVRTVMNTEAFF	TGCAGCGTACGGACAGTGATGAACACTGAAGCTTTCTTT
TRBV2	TRBJ1-2	.	TRBD1	CASRRTGVDGYTF	TGTGCCAGCAGGCGGACAGGGGTCGATGGCTACACCTTC
TRBV19	TRBJ1-1	.	.	CASRASSYTEAFF	TGTGCCAGTAGGGCCTCGAGTTACACTGAAGCTTTCTTT
TRBV19	TRBJ1-1	.	.	CASSIDREGVIGTEAFF	TGTGCCAGTAGTATAGATCGGGAAGGGGTAATCGGCACTGAAGCTTTCTTT
TRBV5-4	TRBJ2-3	.	.	CASRPPSDTDTQYF	TGTGCCAGCAGGCCGCCCTCAGACACAGATACGCAGTATTTT
TRBV7-8	TRBJ2-5	.	.	CASSRWSRGQETQYF	TGTGCCAGCAGCCGATGGTCCAGGGGCCAAGAGACCCAGTACTTC